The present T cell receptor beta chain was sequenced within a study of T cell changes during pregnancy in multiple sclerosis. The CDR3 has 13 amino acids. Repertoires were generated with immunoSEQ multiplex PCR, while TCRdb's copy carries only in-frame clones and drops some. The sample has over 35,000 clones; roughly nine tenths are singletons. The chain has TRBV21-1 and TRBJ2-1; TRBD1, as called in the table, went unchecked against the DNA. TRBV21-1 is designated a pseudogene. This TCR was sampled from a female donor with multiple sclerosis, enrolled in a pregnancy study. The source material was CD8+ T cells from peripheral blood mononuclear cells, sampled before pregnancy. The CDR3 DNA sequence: TGTGCCAGCAGACAGGGGGCATGGAATGAGCAGTTCTTC. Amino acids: CASRQGAWNEQFF.